The clone carrying this T cell receptor beta chain showed up many times. Its target is not known. This record belongs to a study of regulatory T cells in long-lasting Graves disease. Specified time point: newly diagnosed GD, antithyroid drugs for less than 3 months. Making the TCR library involved RNA that had been extracted from PBMCs. The CDR3 sequence is 14 residues long. The ends were cut back, 2 bases at V and 4 bases at J, with 11 bases in the middle. CDR1 is MNHEY, CDR2 SVGEGT, per germline. Study-wide results and limits: Newly diagnosed Graves' patients had higher TCR diversity than persistent ones. Persistent patients had a count of shared public clonotypes (2,741) that exceeded that of new patients (around 970).

Arm-PCR of CDR3 regions and iRepertoire HTBI primers were the basis on which TCR beta libraries were built. TCRdb recomputed calls from the multiplex PCR reads with MiXCR, one row per CDR3 protein. The sample contains 200,000 to 250,000 distinct CDR3 sequences, roughly 18% of which appear only once. This receptor was identified in a female donor with Graves disease. The input for sequencing was peripheral blood mononuclear cells (PBMCs), taken at new diagnosis, from a patient treated with antithyroid drugs. This sequence joins TRBV6-2 or TRBV6-3 and TRBJ1-2; possible D gene TRBD1, 5 bases. CDR3 protein: CASSYPGEGYGYTF. CDR3 DNA sequence: TGTGCCAGCAGTTACCCGGGGGAGGGCTATGGCTACACCTTC.